This T cell receptor (beta chain) was identified during a study of blood T cells in healthy people across ages. V gave up 2 bases and J gave up 11 bases, with 18 bases separating them. The germline V gene has CDR1 MNHNY and CDR2 SVGAGI (reference sequence). CDR3 length: 14 residues. Comment on this clonotype: Its antigen is unidentified.

The second PCR ran about 6 to 11 cycles with a sample-barcoded 5' primer and J-beta primers. Every individual sample yielded 2.5 million or more paired-end reads (each containing CDR3). TCRdb re-called the 5' RACE reads with MiXCR, one entry per CDR3 protein. Counted here are about 640,000 distinct CDR3 sequences, around three fifths occurring once; the ten biggest clones make up 30% to 45%. Whole-study findings and limits: Strong correlation existed between TCR beta diversity and naive T cell percentage. Naive CD4+ cells and diversity were both higher in long-lived donors than in aged donors. The diversity estimates, figures obtained from one million T cells, were considered underestimates.

This receptor was obtained from a man aged 55 to 70 in good health. The sample taken for sequencing was blood. The chain recombines TRBV6-6 with TRBJ2-5, with D perhaps TRBD1 or TRBD2 (6 bases each). The CDR3 DNA sequence: TGTGCCAGCAGTTACGAGGGGGGCAGGTACGGGCAGTACTTC. Amino acids: CASSYEGGRYGQYF.